This TCR beta chain was retrieved from a study of OX40 agonist ivuxolimab in advanced cancers. Per germline, CDR1 SGHNT and CDR2 YYREEE (reference sequence). The CDR3 totals 14 residues. The ends were cut back, 0 bases at V and 5 bases at J, with 11 bases in the middle. This clone was observed a few times. Clones were read by immunoSEQ multiplex PCR, and TCRdb kept only the in-frame ones, dropping some. The data show roughly 24,000 clones, 84% seen once. Specimen: CD4+ or CD8+ T cells sorted from blood, collected in a trial of the OX40 agonist ivuxolimab. The chain carries TRBV5-4 and TRBJ1-1, with D perhaps TRBD1 (6 bases). The source of this sequence is an adult with an advanced solid tumor such as melanoma, head and neck, liver or kidney cancer. CDR3 in DNA: TGTGCCAGCAGCTTGGCGGGGGGGCTGACTGAAGCTTTCTTT. Translating gives CASSLAGGLTEAFF.